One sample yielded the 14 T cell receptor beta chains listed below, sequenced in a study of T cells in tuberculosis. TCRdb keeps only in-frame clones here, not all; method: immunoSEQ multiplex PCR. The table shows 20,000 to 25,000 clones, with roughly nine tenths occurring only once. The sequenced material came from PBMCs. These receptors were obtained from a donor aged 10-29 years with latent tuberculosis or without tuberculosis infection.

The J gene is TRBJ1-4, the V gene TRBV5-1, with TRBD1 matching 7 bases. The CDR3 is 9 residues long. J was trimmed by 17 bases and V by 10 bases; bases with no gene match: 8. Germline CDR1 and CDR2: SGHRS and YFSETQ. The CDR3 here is CAPCRTGFF. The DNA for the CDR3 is TGCGCCCCCTGCCGGACAGGTTTTTTT. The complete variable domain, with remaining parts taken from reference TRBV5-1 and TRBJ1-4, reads KAGVTQTPRYLIKTRGQQVTLSCSPISGHRSVSWYQQTPGQGLQFLFEYFSETQRNKGNFPGRFSGRQFSNSRSEMNVSTLELGDSALYLCAPCRTGFFGSGTQLSVL.

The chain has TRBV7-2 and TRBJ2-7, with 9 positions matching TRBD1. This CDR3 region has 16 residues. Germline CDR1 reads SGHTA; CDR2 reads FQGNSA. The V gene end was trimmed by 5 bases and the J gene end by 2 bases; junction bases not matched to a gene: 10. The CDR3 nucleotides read TGTGCCAGCAGCCTCCCGGGACAGGGTCCCCCCTACGAGCAGTACTTC. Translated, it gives CASSLPGQGPPYEQYF. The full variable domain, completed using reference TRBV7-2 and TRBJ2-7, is GAGVSQSPSNKVTEKGKDVELRCDPISGHTALYWYRQSLGQGLEFLIYFQGNSAPDKSGLPSDRFSAERTGGSVSTLTIQRTQQEDSAVYLCASSLPGQGPPYEQYFGPGTRLTVT.

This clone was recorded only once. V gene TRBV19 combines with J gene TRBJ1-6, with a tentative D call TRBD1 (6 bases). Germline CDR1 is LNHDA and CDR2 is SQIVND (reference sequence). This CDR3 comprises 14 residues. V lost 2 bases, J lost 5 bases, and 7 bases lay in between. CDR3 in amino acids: CASSIQGNNSPLHF. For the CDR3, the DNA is TGTGCCAGTAGTATACAGGGGAATAATTCACCCCTCCACTTT. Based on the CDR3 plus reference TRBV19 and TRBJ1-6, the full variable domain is DGGITQSPKYLFRKEGQNVTLSCEQNLNHDAMYWYRQDPGQGLRLIYYSQIVNDFQKGDIAEGYSVSREKKESFPLTVTSAQKNPTAFYLCASSIQGNNSPLHFGNGTRLTVT.

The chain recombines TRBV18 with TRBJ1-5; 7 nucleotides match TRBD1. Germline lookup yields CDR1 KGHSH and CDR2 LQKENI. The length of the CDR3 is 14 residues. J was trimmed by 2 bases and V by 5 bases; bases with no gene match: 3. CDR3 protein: CASSATGGNQPQHF. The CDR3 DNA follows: TGTGCCAGCTCAGCAACAGGGGGCAATCAGCCCCAGCATTTT.

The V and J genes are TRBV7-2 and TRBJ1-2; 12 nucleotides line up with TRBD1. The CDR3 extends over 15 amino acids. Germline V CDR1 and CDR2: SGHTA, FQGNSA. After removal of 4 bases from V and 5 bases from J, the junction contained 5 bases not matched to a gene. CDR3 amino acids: CASSSGTGGSYGYTF. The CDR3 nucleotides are TGTGCCAGCAGCTCCGGGACAGGGGGCTCGTATGGCTACACCTTC.

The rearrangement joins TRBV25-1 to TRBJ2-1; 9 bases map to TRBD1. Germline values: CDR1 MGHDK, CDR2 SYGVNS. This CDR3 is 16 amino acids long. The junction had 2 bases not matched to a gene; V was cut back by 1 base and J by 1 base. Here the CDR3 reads CASSESTGGSYNEQFF. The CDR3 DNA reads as TGTGCCAGCAGTGAATCGACAGGGGGTTCCTACAATGAGCAGTTCTTC.

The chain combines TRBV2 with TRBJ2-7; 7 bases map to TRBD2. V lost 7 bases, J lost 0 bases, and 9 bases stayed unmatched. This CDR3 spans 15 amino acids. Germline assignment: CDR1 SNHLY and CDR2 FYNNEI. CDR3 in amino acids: CASNEGGLSSYEQYF. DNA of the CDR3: TGTGCCAGCAATGAGGGAGGGTTGAGCTCCTACGAGCAGTACTTC.

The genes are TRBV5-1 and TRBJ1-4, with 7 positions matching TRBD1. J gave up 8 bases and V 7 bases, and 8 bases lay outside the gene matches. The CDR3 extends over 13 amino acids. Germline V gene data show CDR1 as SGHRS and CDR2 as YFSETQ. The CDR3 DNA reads TGCGCCAGCGCTACAGGGGTAGGAGAAAAACTGTTTTTT. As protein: CASATGVGEKLFF. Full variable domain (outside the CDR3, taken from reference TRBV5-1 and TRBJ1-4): KAGVTQTPRYLIKTRGQQVTLSCSPISGHRSVSWYQQTPGQGLQFLFEYFSETQRNKGNFPGRFSGRQFSNSRSEMNVSTLELGDSALYLCASATGVGEKLFFGSGTQLSVL.

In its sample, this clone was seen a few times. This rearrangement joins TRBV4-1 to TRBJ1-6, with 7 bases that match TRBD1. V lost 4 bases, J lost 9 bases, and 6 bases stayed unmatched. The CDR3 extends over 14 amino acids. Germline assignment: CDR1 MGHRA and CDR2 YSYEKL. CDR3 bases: TGCGCCAGCAGCCCCCGGGACAGAGGTTCACCCCTCCACTTT. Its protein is CASSPRDRGSPLHF.

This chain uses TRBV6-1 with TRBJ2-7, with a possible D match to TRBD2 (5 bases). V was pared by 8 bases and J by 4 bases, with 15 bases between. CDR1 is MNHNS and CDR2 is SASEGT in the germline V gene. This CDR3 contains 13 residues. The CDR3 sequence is CASQTGTEYEQYF. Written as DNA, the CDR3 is TGTGCCAGCCAGACGGGAACAGAATACGAGCAGTACTTC.

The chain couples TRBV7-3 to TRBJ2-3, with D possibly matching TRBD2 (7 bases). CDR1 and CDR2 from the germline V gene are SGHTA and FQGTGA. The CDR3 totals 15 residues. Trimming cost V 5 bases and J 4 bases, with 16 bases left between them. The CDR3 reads CASSRGGGGSDTQYF. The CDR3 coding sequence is TGTGCCAGCAGCCGCGGGGGCGGGGGTTCAGATACGCAGTATTTT.

In nucleotides, the CDR3 is TGCGCCAGCAGCCAAGAGTGGAGGGTGGGCACTGAAGCTTTCTTT. It specifies CASSQEWRVGTEAFF. This chain links TRBV4-3 with TRBJ1-1; no definite D call. The CDR3 consists of 15 residues. V was cut by 0 bases and J by 4 bases, with 12 bases left in between. The germline CDR1 and CDR2 sequences are LGHNA and YSLEER.

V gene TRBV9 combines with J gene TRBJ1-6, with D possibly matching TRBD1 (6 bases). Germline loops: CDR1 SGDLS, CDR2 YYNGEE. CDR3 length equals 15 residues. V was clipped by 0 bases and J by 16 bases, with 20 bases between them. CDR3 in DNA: TGTGCCAGCAGCGTAGGTTGGTCTGTGGGAGACAGGCTCCACTTT. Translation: CASSVGWSVGDRLHF.

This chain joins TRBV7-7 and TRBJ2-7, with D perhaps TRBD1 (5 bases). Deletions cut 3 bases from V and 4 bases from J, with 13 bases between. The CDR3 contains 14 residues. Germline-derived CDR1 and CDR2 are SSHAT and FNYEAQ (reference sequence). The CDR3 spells CASSFRERGYEQYF. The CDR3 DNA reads TGTGCCAGCAGCTTTAGGGAAAGGGGATACGAGCAGTACTTC. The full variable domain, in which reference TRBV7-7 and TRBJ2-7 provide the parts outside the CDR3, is GAGVSQSPRYKVTKRGQDVTLRCDPISSHATLYWYQQALGQGPEFLTYFNYEAQPDKSGLPSDRFSAERPEGSISTLTIQRTEQRDSAMYRCASSFRERGYEQYFGPGTRLTVT.